This T cell receptor (beta chain) stems from a study of cytomegalovirus exposure and HLA in healthy donors. Whole-study results and caveats: As a later analysis showed, several of the most significant clusters appeared to be linked to common viral pathogens.

Points on this clone: The antigen is not known.

Trimming took off 2 bases at V and 3 bases at J, with 8 bases between the two ends. This CDR3 has 14 residues. CDR1 and CDR2 (germline): MNHEY, SMNVEV (reference sequence). Primers included in the PCR were 60 Vbeta and 13 Jbeta primers. Measured with immunoSEQ multiplex PCR; TCRdb has only the in-frame clones, and not every one. The sample yields about 140,000 clones, around 75% seen once. This clonotype originated in a female donor in good health and CMV-seronegative. The chain couples TRBV27 to TRBJ2-1; D gene ambiguous. Source material: PBMCs. As DNA, the CDR3 is TGTGCCAGCAGTTTAAGATCCTACTACAATGAGCAGTTCTTC. Amino acid sequence: CASSLRSYYNEQFF.